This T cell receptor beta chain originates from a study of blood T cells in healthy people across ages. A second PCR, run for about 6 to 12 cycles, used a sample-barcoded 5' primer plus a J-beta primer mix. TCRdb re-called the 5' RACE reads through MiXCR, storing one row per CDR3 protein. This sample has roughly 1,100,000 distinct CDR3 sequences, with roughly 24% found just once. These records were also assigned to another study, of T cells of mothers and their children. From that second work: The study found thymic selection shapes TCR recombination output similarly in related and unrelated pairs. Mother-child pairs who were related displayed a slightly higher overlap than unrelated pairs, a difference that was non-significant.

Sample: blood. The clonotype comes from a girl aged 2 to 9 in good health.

The CDR3 reads CASSLFIGLDQPIFYNEQFF. The CDR3 bases are TGTGCCAGCAGCTTATTTATCGGGCTGGATCAACCGATATTCTACAATGAGCAGTTCTTC. V and J are TRBV11-1 and TRBJ2-1; D is unclear. Germline CDR1 SGHAT, CDR2 FQDESV (reference sequence). V lost 2 bases, J lost 3 bases, and 26 bases lay in between. The CDR3 is made up of 20 amino acids.